This passage covers 20 T cell receptor beta chains from one sample sequenced in a study of Tregs in tolerant kidney transplant recipients. Repertoires were generated with immunoSEQ multiplex PCR, while TCRdb's copy carries only in-frame clones and drops some. This sample has approximately 60,000 clones, with more than 70% found just once. Recipients received nonmyeloablative bone marrow transplants from related graft donors, with transient mixed chimerism. The sample here was CD4+ T cells from blood (PBMCs), taken 6 months after the transplant. The source of these receptors is a human patient who received a combined kidney and bone marrow transplant. Some T cells could come from the graft donor.

This chain connects TRBV10-3 to TRBJ2-7; D uncertain. This CDR3 has 15 residues. CDR1 and CDR2 from the germline V gene are ENHRY and SYGVKD. With 2 bases removed from V and 3 bases from J, the gap between germline ends came to 14 bases. CDR3 coding DNA: TGTGCCATCAGTGAGGCAAGGAGCAGTGGCTACGAGCAGTACTTC. Translated, it gives CAISEARSSGYEQYF.

The chain employs TRBV7-9 and TRBJ2-7; 10 nucleotides line up with TRBD1. Per the germline V gene, CDR1 is SEHNR and CDR2 is FQNEAQ (reference sequence). Trimming at V came to 5 bases and at J to 6 bases, leaving 13 bases not matched to a gene. This CDR3 spans 16 amino acids. CDR3 in amino acids: CASSPEMGQGRIEQYF. For the CDR3, the DNA is TGTGCCAGCAGCCCCGAGATGGGACAGGGGAGAATCGAGCAGTACTTC.

This clone was counted a single time. This chain uses TRBV30 with TRBJ2-7; the match to TRBD2 covers 7 bases. The ends lost 3 bases at V and 1 base at J; junction bases unmatched: 12. The germline gives CDR1 GTSNPN, CDR2 SVGIG (reference sequence). This CDR3 is 16 amino acids long. CDR3 in DNA: TGTGCCTGGAGGCCTGTGTTGGGGAGGGGTTCCTACGAGCAGTACTTC. Protein: CAWRPVLGRGSYEQYF. Filled out from reference TRBV30 and TRBJ2-7, the complete variable domain reads SQTIHQWPATLVQPVGSPLSLECTVEGTSNPNLYWYRQAAGRGLQLLFYSVGIGQISSEVPQNLSASRPQDRQFILSSKKLLLSDSGFYLCAWRPVLGRGSYEQYFGPGTRLTVT.

V is TRBV19 and J is TRBJ1-1; 10 bases fit TRBD1. Germline V gives CDR1 LNHDA, CDR2 SQIVND (reference sequence). With 5 bases clipped from V and 11 bases from J, the junction kept 14 bases outside the gene matches. CDR3 length: 15 amino acids. CDR3 amino acids: CASSSWAGTGAVAFF. CDR3 DNA: TGTGCCAGTAGTTCTTGGGCCGGGACAGGGGCTGTTGCTTTCTTT. The full variable domain, its missing parts supplied by reference TRBV19 and TRBJ1-1, is DGGITQSPKYLFRKEGQNVTLSCEQNLNHDAMYWYRQDPGQGLRLIYYSQIVNDFQKGDIAEGYSVSREKKESFPLTVTSAQKNPTAFYLCASSSWAGTGAVAFFGQGTRLTVV.

The chain employs TRBV19 and TRBJ2-3; D ambiguous. Germline assignment: CDR1 LNHDA and CDR2 SQIVND (reference sequence). The V gene lost 7 bases and the J gene lost 4 bases, with 18 bases spanning the gap. The CDR3 is 15 amino acids. This CDR3 reads CASTSVLTRPDTQYF. DNA of the CDR3: TGTGCCAGTACCTCCGTCCTTACGCGTCCAGATACGCAGTATTTT.

The chain uses TRBV29-1 and TRBJ1-1, with D possibly matching TRBD1 (5 bases). In germline, CDR1 is SQVTM, CDR2 ANQGSEA. V was clipped by 4 bases and J by 3 bases, with 9 bases between them. This CDR3 is 12 amino acids long. In nucleotides, the CDR3 is TGCAGCGTTGTGACAGCAGACACTGAAGCTTTCTTT. Amino acid sequence: CSVVTADTEAFF.

The chain has TRBV18 and TRBJ2-3; 7 positions match TRBD1. The CDR3 consists of 15 residues. V was pared by 4 bases and J by 1 base, with 5 bases of the junction left unmatched. In germline, CDR1 is KGHSH, CDR2 LQKENI. The CDR3 region is CASSRRTGGTDTQYF. The CDR3 DNA is TGTGCCAGCTCACGACGGACAGGCGGCACAGATACGCAGTATTTT.

This clone was observed a single time. The V call is TRBV5-4, the J call TRBJ1-1; maybe TRBD1 (6 bases). V lost 8 bases and J 0 bases, leaving 11 bases between the germline ends. CDR3 size: 13 residues. Germline CDR1 reads SGHNT; CDR2 reads YYREEE (reference sequence). The CDR3 protein is CASEDRLNTEAFF. The CDR3 coding sequence is TGTGCCAGTGAGGACAGACTGAACACTGAAGCTTTCTTT.

The chain joins TRBV2 to TRBJ2-7, with TRBD1 identical over 9 bases. Germline V gene lookup returns CDR1 SNHLY and CDR2 FYNNEI. The J segment lost 4 bases and the V segment lost 10 bases, leaving 8 bases of the junction unmatched. This CDR3 contains 13 residues. The CDR3 protein is CATLGDRDYEQYF. CDR3 DNA sequence: TGTGCCACACTGGGGGACAGGGATTACGAGCAGTACTTC.

The CDR3 loop reads CASSLGTGDYGYTF. The CDR3 nucleotides read TGCGCCAGCAGCCTTGGGACGGGAGACTATGGCTACACCTTC. This chain links TRBV4-1 with TRBJ1-2; a weak D match, TRBD1 (5 bases). V lost 4 bases to trimming and J lost 3 bases, with 12 bases between them. Germline V gives CDR1 MGHRA, CDR2 YSYEKL. This CDR3 contains 14 residues.

The genes are TRBV19 and TRBJ1-2; D ambiguous. Germline loops: CDR1 LNHDA, CDR2 SQIVND (reference sequence). The ends were cut back, 5 bases at V and 0 bases at J, with 10 bases in the middle. The CDR3 is made up of 14 amino acids. This CDR3 reads CASSGHLSNYGYTF. DNA for the CDR3: TGTGCCAGTAGTGGGCACCTTTCTAACTATGGCTACACCTTC.

J is TRBJ2-5 and V is TRBV5-1, with D possibly TRBD1 on 6 matching bases. The better agreement between TRBJ2-7 and the DNA end casts doubt on the J call. Germline V gene data show CDR1 as SGHRS and CDR2 as YFSETQ. The CDR3 has 16 residues. DNA for the CDR3: TGCGCCAGCAGCTTGGTCCCGGGACAAAACTCCTACGAGCAGTACTTC. It encodes CASSLVPGQNSYEQYF.

The chain recombines TRBV5-6 with TRBJ1-6; 9 nucleotides line up with TRBD1. Germline V gene data show CDR1 as SGHDT and CDR2 as YYEEEE. Trimming took 2 bases from V and 8 from J; bases not matched to a gene: 8. This CDR3 region has 16 residues. The CDR3 coding sequence is TGTGCCAGCAGCTTTACTGGGACAGGGACGGATTCACCCCTCCACTTT. This sequence encodes CASSFTGTGTDSPLHF.

This chain joins TRBV7-8 and TRBJ1-2; 9 bases line up with TRBD1. The CDR3 has 15 amino acids. Germline CDR1 is SGHVS and CDR2 is FQNEAQ. Trimming took 5 bases from V and 4 from J; bases not matched to a gene: 8. The CDR3 DNA sequence: TGTGCCAGCAGCCCCACAGGGGGCATGGTCTATGGCTACACCTTC. Protein: CASSPTGGMVYGYTF.

This clone was found a few times. This sequence joins TRBV7-9 and TRBJ2-3, with 9 bases fitting TRBD2. The junction had 6 bases not matched to a gene; V was cut back by 4 bases and J by 7 bases. The CDR3 sequence is 14 residues long. Per the germline V gene, CDR1 is SEHNR and CDR2 is FQNEAQ (reference sequence). CDR3 bases: TGTGCCAGCAGCTCGGGCGGGGGGGCTTATACGCAGTATTTT. Its protein product is CASSSGGGAYTQYF.

This sequence joins TRBV15 and TRBJ2-5, with 8 bases lining up with TRBD2. The germline V gene encodes CDR1 LNHNV and CDR2 YYDKDF (reference sequence). This CDR3 spans 16 amino acids. Germline trimming cut 5 bases from V and 5 bases from J; bases unmatched to any gene: 13. Written as DNA, the CDR3 is TGTGCCACCAGCCCTTCGCGGGGGGCCCCCTCGGAGACCCAGTACTTC. Translation gives CATSPSRGAPSETQYF.

The rearrangement uses TRBV5-1 and TRBJ2-5; D is perhaps TRBD1 (6 bases). Trimming cost V 3 bases and J 4 bases, with 19 bases left between them. The CDR3 extends over 16 amino acids. Germline V CDR1 and CDR2: SGHRS, YFSETQ. CDR3 residues: CASSYGQLALGETQYF. The DNA for the CDR3 is TGCGCCAGCAGCTACGGACAGCTGGCTCTTGGAGAGACCCAGTACTTC.

This clone was detected a few times. The V gene is TRBV19, the J gene TRBJ2-7; D possibly corresponds to TRBD1 (5 bases). This CDR3 spans 14 amino acids. Germline lookup yields CDR1 LNHDA and CDR2 SQIVND (reference sequence). With 7 bases removed from V and 4 bases from J, the gap between germline ends came to 17 bases. CDR3 sequence (DNA): TGTGCCAGTAAGAGTCAGGGTGCAAGTTACGAGCAGTACTTC. Translated: CASKSQGASYEQYF.

The rearrangement links TRBV5-4 to TRBJ2-3, with TRBD1 matching 7 bases. With V trimmed by 4 bases and J by 3 bases, 2 bases remained unmatched. Germline values: CDR1 SGHNT, CDR2 YYREEE (reference sequence). There are 13 residues in the CDR3. The CDR3 nucleotides read TGTGCCAGCAGCCCGGACAGGACAGATACGCAGTATTTT. Its translation is CASSPDRTDTQYF.

This rearrangement joins TRBV10-3 to TRBJ2-6, with 8 bases lining up with TRBD1. This CDR3 has 17 residues. With V trimmed by 6 bases and J by 1 base, 8 bases remained unmatched. CDR1 and CDR2 (germline): ENHRY, SYGVKD. The CDR3 nucleotides are TGTGCCATCAGCGGTGGACAGGGCCTATCTGGGGCCAACGTCCTGACTTTC. It yields the protein CAISGGQGLSGANVLTF.